This entry lists 30 T cell receptor beta chains sequenced from one sample in a study of blood T cell repertoires in COVID-19. The method was immunoSEQ multiplex PCR; TCRdb's version includes in-frame clones alone and lacks a portion of them. The table has over 100,000 clones, 65% to 90% seen once; the top ten hold roughly 7.9%. The material sequenced was peripheral blood. The receptors were sampled from an elderly woman with active or convalescent COVID-19.

This chain connects TRBV28 to TRBJ2-7; 7 bases line up with TRBD2. This CDR3 contains 15 residues. Germline V gives CDR1 MDHEN, CDR2 SYDVKM. J lost 0 bases, V lost 3 bases, and 5 bases had no gene match. DNA of the CDR3: TGTGCCAGCAGTTTGGGGGGGACCTACTCCTACGAGCAGTACTTC. It is translated as CASSLGGTYSYEQYF. The full variable domain, its missing parts supplied by reference TRBV28 and TRBJ2-7, is DVKVTQSSRYLVKRTGEKVFLECVQDMDHENMFWYRQDPGLGLRLIYFSYDVKMKEKGDIPEGYSVSREKKERFSLILESASTNQTSMYLCASSLGGTYSYEQYFGPGTRLTVT.

V usage is TRBV27 and J usage is TRBJ2-7; possible D gene TRBD2, 6 bases. V lost 4 bases to trimming and J lost 1 base, with 17 bases between them. The CDR3 has 16 amino acids. CDR1 and CDR2 from the germline V gene are MNHEY and SMNVEV (reference sequence). In nucleotides, the CDR3 is TGTGCCAGCAGTTCCAACCGACTAGTTGGGTCCTACGAGCAGTACTTC. Its protein is CASSSNRLVGSYEQYF.

Concerning this clone: Relative to the germline gene, one junction end is altered; a read error may explain this. The chain recombines TRBV7-8 with TRBJ1-3; D is ambiguous. CDR1 and CDR2 (germline): SGHVS, FQNEAQ. The CDR3 has 15 residues. CDR3 in amino acids: CASSLAHGSGNTIYF. DNA of the CDR3: TGTGCCAGCAGCCTAGCCCATGGTAGCGGAAACACCATATATTTT.

In its sample, this clone was seen a few times. J is TRBJ1-5 and V is TRBV27, with a weak D call TRBD1 (6 bases). Germline assignment: CDR1 MNHEY and CDR2 SMNVEV (reference sequence). The CDR3 has 13 amino acids. V lost 3 bases and J 9 bases, leaving 12 bases between the germline ends. CDR3 protein: CASSLDLRGPQHF. The CDR3 DNA reads as TGTGCCAGCAGTTTGGATCTCAGGGGGCCCCAGCATTTT.

This rearrangement joins TRBV10-2 to TRBJ2-7; 14 bases align to TRBD2. Germline V lookup: CDR1 WSHSY, CDR2 SAAADI. The CDR3 has 15 residues. V gave up 8 bases and J gave up 6 bases; unmatched junction bases: 9. CDR3 in amino acids: CASRGTSGRAGEQYF. The CDR3 DNA is TGCGCCAGCCGGGGGACTAGCGGGAGAGCCGGCGAGCAGTACTTC.

The gene calls are TRBV5-4 and TRBJ1-1; 8 bases match TRBD1. The V gene end was trimmed by 0 bases and the J gene end by 5 bases; junction bases not matched to a gene: 9. This CDR3 is 16 amino acids long. Germline CDR1 reads SGHNT; CDR2 reads YYREEE (reference sequence). The CDR3 loop is CASSLEGNRGDTEAFF. The CDR3 region has the DNA TGTGCCAGCAGCTTGGAGGGTAACAGGGGGGATACTGAAGCTTTCTTT.

The CDR3 bases are TGTGCCAGCAGCTTGGGCCCGGATGTGGGAGGAACCTACAATGAGCAGTTCTTC. Residues: CASSLGPDVGGTYNEQFF. The chain uses TRBV5-4 and TRBJ2-1, with D perhaps TRBD2 (6 bases). Germline V gives CDR1 SGHNT, CDR2 YYREEE (reference sequence). The CDR3 spans 18 residues. Between the trimmed V and J ends, which lost 0 bases and 2 bases, there was a span of 18 bases.

This chain links TRBV5-8 with TRBJ1-4; weak D call: TRBD1 (5 bases). Trimming pared 1 base from V and 3 bases from J, leaving 16 bases between. The length of the CDR3 is 17 residues. Germline V CDR1 and CDR2: SGHTS, YDEGEE. CDR3 residues: CASSLFYRSDANEKLFF. In nucleotides, the CDR3 is TGTGCCAGCAGCTTGTTTTACAGGAGTGATGCTAATGAAAAACTGTTTTTT.

J is TRBJ2-7 and V is TRBV5-8; possibly TRBD1 for D (5 bases). The length of the CDR3 is 15 residues. Per germline, CDR1 SGHTS and CDR2 YDEGEE. V was trimmed by 6 bases and J by 2 bases, leaving 18 bases between them. CDR3 loop: CASTMDILGPYEQYF. The CDR3 bases are TGTGCCAGCACCATGGACATCCTCGGCCCCTACGAGCAGTACTTC.

The chain combines TRBV30 with TRBJ2-5; 8 positions agree with TRBD1. Per germline, CDR1 GTSNPN and CDR2 SVGIG (reference sequence). Trimming took 1 base from V and 5 from J; bases not matched to a gene: 6. This CDR3 contains 14 residues. The CDR3 DNA sequence: TGTGCCTGGAGTGCTACAGGGGGTAGGGAGACCCAGTACTTC. Translation gives CAWSATGGRETQYF.

In this sample, this clone turned up once. This chain links TRBV12-3 or TRBV12-4 with TRBJ2-7; 7 bases match TRBD1. V lost 6 bases and J lost 6; bases outside the gene matches: 5. CDR3 length: 12 amino acids. This CDR3 is CASRPTGSEQYF. The CDR3 bases are TGTGCCAGCAGACCGACAGGGTCCGAGCAGTACTTC.

The genes are TRBV2 and TRBJ1-1; D gene unclear. The length of the CDR3 is 10 residues. V was shortened by 8 bases and J by 6 bases, with 7 bases between the two germline ends. Germline CDR1 reads SNHLY; CDR2 reads FYNNEI. For the CDR3, the DNA is TGTGCCAGCTTGTCGGCTGAAGCTTTCTTT. The encoded protein is CASLSAEAFF.

V gene TRBV10-2 combines with J gene TRBJ2-2; TRBD2 agrees at 8 bases. V lost 3 bases, J lost 9 bases, and 9 bases stayed unmatched. CDR3 length: 15 amino acids. Germline V CDR1 and CDR2: WSHSY, SAAADI. CDR3 in amino acids: CASSERLAGARELFF. For the CDR3, the DNA is TGCGCCAGCAGTGAAAGGCTAGCGGGCGCCCGGGAGCTGTTTTTT.

The rearrangement links TRBV28 to TRBJ1-2; no definite D call. Trimming shortened V by 4 bases and J by 4 bases, and 4 bases separated the two germline ends. Per germline, CDR1 MDHEN and CDR2 SYDVKM. This CDR3 comprises 11 residues. The CDR3 bases are TGTGCCAGCAGTTCCTCCTATGGCTACACCTTC. Protein sequence: CASSSSYGYTF.

In this sample, this clone turned up many times. This rearrangement joins TRBV12-3 or TRBV12-4 to TRBJ2-2, with D tentatively TRBD1 (5 bases). This CDR3 is built from 12 residues. V lost 10 bases to trimming and J lost 5 bases, with 11 bases between them. The CDR3 nucleotides read TGTGCCACAAGGGGTACGACCGGGGAGCTGTTTTTT. It yields the protein CATRGTTGELFF.

J is TRBJ2-1 and V is TRBV28; 13 positions agree with TRBD2. The CDR3 totals 16 residues. The germline gives CDR1 MDHEN, CDR2 SYDVKM. V lost 6 bases to trimming and J lost 7 bases; unmatched junction nucleotides: 9. The CDR3, as DNA: TGTGCCAGCAGCCTCGGGGGACTAGCGGGATGGAATGAGCAGTTCTTC. Translation gives CASSLGGLAGWNEQFF.

This chain connects TRBV6-5 to TRBJ2-1; 11 bases are a match to TRBD2. The CDR3 contains 15 residues. The V gene end was trimmed by 7 bases and the J gene end by 5 bases; junction bases not matched to a gene: 7. Germline V gives CDR1 MNHEY, CDR2 SVGAGI. CDR3: CASKLTSGIHNEQFF. In DNA form, the CDR3 reads TGTGCCAGCAAACTGACTAGCGGGATCCACAATGAGCAGTTCTTC.

This clone was counted once. The chain is built from TRBV5-1 and TRBJ2-2, with 7 positions matching TRBD2. The CDR3 extends over 17 amino acids. After removal of 2 bases from V and 5 bases from J, the junction contained 12 bases not matched to a gene. Germline values: CDR1 SGHRS, CDR2 YFSETQ. The CDR3 nucleotides read TGCGCCAGCAGCTTTCGGGGGAGGGTCAAAGAAACCGGGGAGCTGTTTTTT. This translates into CASSFRGRVKETGELFF.

This chain links TRBV18 with TRBJ2-5; no clear D. The V and J ends lost 1 base and 1 base respectively, with 10 bases between them. Germline V CDR1 and CDR2: KGHSH, LQKENI. There are 15 residues in the CDR3. This CDR3 is CASSPRSPSQETQYF. The CDR3 DNA reads TGTGCCAGCTCACCACGGTCGCCGAGCCAAGAGACCCAGTACTTC.

The chain combines TRBV6-5 with TRBJ1-1; 7 nucleotides agree with TRBD1. With V trimmed by 10 bases and J by 5 bases, 13 bases remained unmatched. The length of the CDR3 is 14 residues. CDR1 and CDR2 (germline): MNHEY, SVGAGI. CDR3 amino acids: CATGVDRARTEAFF. Here the CDR3 DNA reads TGTGCCACAGGTGTCGACAGGGCTCGAACTGAAGCTTTCTTT.

J is TRBJ2-5 and V is TRBV28, with unresolved D. The CDR3 consists of 15 residues. V was pared by 0 bases and J by 2 bases, with 10 bases between. In germline, CDR1 is MDHEN, CDR2 SYDVKM. The CDR3, as DNA: TGTGCCAGCAGTTTATGGGGTGGCGGACAAGAGACCCAGTACTTC. Translated: CASSLWGGGQETQYF.

The chain joins TRBV7-3 to TRBJ2-1, with TRBD1 matching over 9 bases. CDR3 length: 16 amino acids. The junction had 6 bases not matched to a gene; V was cut back by 4 bases and J by 2 bases. Germline CDR1 and CDR2: SGHTA and FQGTGA. The CDR3 loop is CASSSGTGNAYNEQFF. The DNA for the CDR3 is TGTGCCAGCAGCTCCGGGACAGGGAATGCCTACAATGAGCAGTTCTTC. Full variable domain (missing parts from reference TRBV7-3 and TRBJ2-1): GAGVSQTPSNKVTEKGKYVELRCDPISGHTALYWYRQSLGQGPEFLIYFQGTGAADDSGLPNDRFFAVRPEGSVSTLKIQRTERGDSAVYLCASSSGTGNAYNEQFFGPGTRLTVL.

The chain has TRBV11-2 and TRBJ2-5, with D unresolved. The CDR3 covers 19 residues. Germline CDR1 is SGHAT and CDR2 is FQNNGV. The V end lost 5 bases, the J end lost 4 bases, and 29 bases lay between the germline ends. The CDR3 here is CASSPQLRVLGSSRETQYF. The CDR3, as DNA: TGTGCCAGCAGCCCCCAACTACGGGTGCTTGGGTCCAGTCGAGAGACCCAGTACTTC.

The chain combines TRBV7-2 with TRBJ1-5; 7 nucleotides agree with TRBD1. This CDR3 contains 14 residues. V shed 5 bases, J shed 4 bases, and the junction held 5 bases outside the gene matches. Germline V gene data show CDR1 as SGHTA and CDR2 as FQGNSA. CDR3 region: CASSARTGNQPQHF. The CDR3 DNA is TGTGCCAGCAGCGCCAGGACAGGAAATCAGCCCCAGCATTTT.

This clone was detected a few times. The chain has TRBV3-1 (or the pseudogene TRBV3-2) and TRBJ2-7, with 9 bases matching TRBD1. CDR3 length: 16 amino acids. Germline CDR1 and CDR2: LGHDT and YNNKEL (reference sequence). J lost 4 bases, V lost 1 base, and 8 bases had no gene match. CDR3 residues: CASSQGPTGGGYEQYF. The CDR3 DNA reads as TGTGCCAGCAGCCAAGGGCCTACAGGGGGCGGTTACGAGCAGTACTTC.

The J gene is TRBJ2-5, the V gene TRBV19; D is ambiguous. V was cut by 5 bases and J by 1 base, with 11 bases left in between. CDR3 length: 14 residues. Germline loops: CDR1 LNHDA, CDR2 SQIVND (reference sequence). The CDR3 protein is CASSFLGSQETQYF. The CDR3, as DNA: TGTGCCAGTAGTTTCCTAGGAAGCCAAGAGACCCAGTACTTC.

The chain carries TRBV6-5 and TRBJ2-1; 12 nucleotides agree with TRBD2. The ends lost 8 bases at V and 4 bases at J; junction bases unmatched: 6. This CDR3 is 15 amino acids long. Germline CDR1 reads MNHEY; CDR2 reads SVGAGI. CDR3: CASQTTSGSYNEQFF. DNA for the CDR3: TGTGCCAGCCAAACGACTAGCGGGAGTTACAATGAGCAGTTCTTC.

This clone was recorded once. The chain is built from TRBV4-2 and TRBJ2-1; 12 nucleotides align to TRBD2. Germline values: CDR1 LGHNA, CDR2 YNFKEQ. J lost 10 bases, V lost 3 bases, and 19 bases had no gene match. CDR3 length: 19 residues. CDR3 coding DNA: TGTGCCAGCAGCCATCCGGGACTAGCGGGTCGCCGCGAAACGAGAGAGCAGTTCTTC. As protein: CASSHPGLAGRRETREQFF.

The CDR3, as DNA: TGTGCCAGCAGTGAATATGGACAGTTCTTCCACTTT. This codes for CASSEYGQFFHF. The rearrangement joins TRBV25-1 to TRBJ1-6; D may be TRBD1 (6 bases). The CDR3 spans 12 residues. With 0 bases removed from V and 17 bases from J, the gap between germline ends came to 11 bases. Germline assignment: CDR1 MGHDK and CDR2 SYGVNS.

In this sample, this clone turned up a few times. V is TRBV6-5 and J is TRBJ1-5; 7 nucleotides line up with TRBD1. The CDR3 consists of 13 residues. V lost 5 bases, J lost 8 bases, and 6 bases stayed unmatched. The V gene's germline CDR1 is MNHEY and CDR2 SVGAGI. The CDR3 is CASSRDSPEPQHF. DNA for the CDR3: TGTGCCAGCAGTCGGGACAGCCCGGAGCCCCAGCATTTT.